Each of the 31 T cell receptor beta chains below was sequenced from the same sample in a study of response to subunit inactivated influenza vaccine. TCRdb fed the RT-PCR reads into MiXCR, producing one record per CDR3 protein. The top ten clones hold about 11% of a sample with around 570,000 distinct CDR3 sequences, roughly 12% of them seen once. The sample also formed part of further work on T cells expressing NK-cell markers. This second study notes: With UMIs, 5'RACE template switching was used to make TCR beta cDNA.

The specimen comprised PBMCs from blood, sampled on the day of vaccination. The receptors were gathered from a man in his fifties who received an inactivated influenza vaccine.

V is TRBV20-1 and J is TRBJ2-2, with TRBD2 identical over 11 bases. From germline, CDR1 is DFQATT and CDR2 SNEGSKA (reference sequence). After removal of 0 bases from V and 4 bases from J, the junction contained 10 bases not matched to a gene. The length of the CDR3 is 18 residues. The CDR3 loop is CSARDLSLAGGGTGELFF. CDR3 DNA: TGCAGTGCTAGAGATCTCAGTCTAGCGGGGGGAGGCACCGGGGAGCTGTTTTTT.

This rearrangement joins TRBV2 to TRBJ2-1; 8 positions match TRBD2. The germline gives CDR1 SNHLY, CDR2 FYNNEI. There are 16 residues in the CDR3. V gave up 2 bases and J gave up 3 bases; unmatched junction bases: 6. The CDR3 sequence is CASSESREVNYNEQFF. CDR3 DNA sequence: TGTGCCAGCAGTGAATCGCGGGAGGTCAACTACAATGAGCAGTTCTTC.

The sample holds many counts of this clonotype. V and J are TRBV6-6 and TRBJ2-5, with D unresolved. Germline values: CDR1 MNHNY, CDR2 SVGAGI (reference sequence). The CDR3 sequence is 12 residues long. Deletions cut 2 bases from V and 3 bases from J, with 4 bases between. CDR3 sequence: CASSYSKETQYF. CDR3 DNA: TGTGCCAGCAGTTACAGTAAAGAGACCCAGTACTTC.

The V call is TRBV7-9, the J call TRBJ2-5; 8 bases match TRBD1. Germline lookup yields CDR1 SEHNR and CDR2 FQNEAQ (reference sequence). This CDR3 is 14 amino acids long. J lost 5 bases, V lost 3 bases, and 5 bases had no gene match. CDR3 in amino acids: CASSFLQGAETQYF. CDR3 sequence (DNA): TGTGCCAGCAGCTTTCTCCAGGGGGCGGAGACCCAGTACTTC.

This clonotype was recorded many times. The chain is built from TRBV5-1 and TRBJ2-3, with D maybe TRBD2 (5 bases). Germline V gives CDR1 SGHRS, CDR2 YFSETQ. CDR3 size: 15 residues. V lost 0 bases to trimming and J lost 2 bases, with 10 bases between them. The DNA of the CDR3 is TGCGCCAGCAGCTTGGGGACTGGCAACACAGATACGCAGTATTTT. This encodes CASSLGTGNTDTQYF.

J is TRBJ2-7 and V is TRBV5-8; D is possibly TRBD2 (6 bases). CDR3 length equals 11 residues. The germline V and J ends were trimmed by 4 bases and 7 bases, with 9 bases remaining between them. CDR1 and CDR2 from the germline V gene are SGHTS and YDEGEE. The CDR3 spells CASSPGSEQYF. The DNA of the CDR3 is TGTGCCAGCAGCCCCGGGAGTGAGCAGTACTTC.

Only a few counts were recorded for this clonotype. This chain's CDR3 is CASSYRPDGEQYF. For the CDR3, the DNA is TGTGCCAGCAGTTACCGCCCCGACGGGGAGCAGTACTTC. The chain carries TRBV6-2 or TRBV6-3 and TRBJ2-7; D is undetermined. This CDR3 is 13 amino acids long. V was cut by 2 bases and J by 7 bases, with 12 bases left in between. Germline values: CDR1 MNHEY, CDR2 SVGEGT.

This clonotype showed up many times. This rearrangement joins TRBV6-2 or TRBV6-3 to TRBJ2-2; D is possibly TRBD1 (6 bases). CDR1 MNHEY and CDR2 SVGEGT come from the germline V gene. The V end was cut by 8 bases, the J end by 6 bases, with 16 bases between. The CDR3 consists of 14 residues. The CDR3 here is CASGEQGIAGELFF. The CDR3 bases are TGTGCCAGCGGGGAACAGGGTATCGCCGGGGAGCTGTTTTTT.

This clonotype was counted many times. The chain uses TRBV19 and TRBJ1-1; 8 bases agree with TRBD1. The CDR3 is 14 residues long. Germline V gene lookup returns CDR1 LNHDA and CDR2 SQIVND (reference sequence). The junction had 8 bases not matched to a gene; V was cut back by 6 bases and J by 5 bases. The CDR3 spells CASRNRGGETEAFF. The CDR3 region has the DNA TGTGCCAGTAGAAACAGGGGGGGTGAGACTGAAGCTTTCTTT.

The chain carries TRBV20-1 and TRBJ2-7; either TRBD1 or TRBD2 may supply D (7 bases each). V lost 0 bases to trimming and J lost 4 bases, with 16 bases between them. Germline V gives CDR1 DFQATT, CDR2 SNEGSKA (reference sequence). The CDR3 consists of 15 residues. The DNA of the CDR3 is TGCAGTGCTAGAGATAGAAACAGGGGAGGGTACGAGCAGTACTTC. It translates to CSARDRNRGGYEQYF.

There are a few counts of this clonotype. This chain uses TRBV20-1 with TRBJ2-2; 7 bases agree with TRBD1. Germline trimming cut 4 bases from V and 5 bases from J; bases unmatched to any gene: 7. The CDR3 is 14 amino acids. The germline V gene has CDR1 DFQATT and CDR2 SNEGSKA (reference sequence). The CDR3 DNA is TGCAGTGCTACCGACAGGGTTAAGACCGGGGAGCTGTTTTTT. Encoded protein: CSATDRVKTGELFF.

This clonotype turned up a few times. V and J are TRBV20-1 and TRBJ2-5, with 8 bases fitting TRBD2. This CDR3 spans 16 amino acids. The junction had 13 bases not matched to a gene; V was cut back by 2 bases and J by 5 bases. Germline CDR1 and CDR2: DFQATT and SNEGSKA (reference sequence). CDR3 DNA sequence: TGCAGTGCTAGAACCTCAAGGACTAGCTTTGGTGAGACCCAGTACTTC. This sequence encodes CSARTSRTSFGETQYF.

The chain uses TRBV30 and TRBJ2-6; D is uncertain. With 0 bases removed from V and 0 bases from J, the gap between germline ends came to 6 bases. This CDR3 contains 15 residues. Per germline, CDR1 GTSNPN and CDR2 SVGIG (reference sequence). The CDR3 here is CAWSVETSGANVLTF. The CDR3 nucleotides read TGTGCCTGGAGTGTCGAAACCTCTGGGGCCAACGTCCTGACTTTC. The variable domain in full, with the rest retrieved from reference TRBV30 and TRBJ2-6, is SQTIHQWPATLVQPVGSPLSLECTVEGTSNPNLYWYRQAAGRGLQLLFYSVGIGQISSEVPQNLSASRPQDRQFILSSKKLLLSDSGFYLCAWSVETSGANVLTFGAGSRLTVL.

This clonotype was counted many times. J is TRBJ2-7 and V is TRBV7-3, with 14 bases lining up with TRBD2. Trimming cost V 5 bases and J 6 bases; bases outside gene matches: 9. CDR1 is SGHTA, CDR2 FQGTGA, per germline. CDR3 length equals 16 residues. The CDR3 is CASSALGLAGVSEQYF. For the CDR3, the DNA is TGTGCCAGCAGCGCCTTGGGACTAGCGGGAGTTTCCGAGCAGTACTTC.

The chain carries TRBV19 and TRBJ2-7, with 7 bases aligning to TRBD2. The CDR3 loop spans 13 amino acids. J lost 5 bases, V lost 4 bases, and 5 bases had no gene match. Looked up from germline, CDR1 is LNHDA and CDR2 is SQIVND (reference sequence). The CDR3 nucleotides are TGTGCCAGTAGTAAGGCGGGAGCGAACGAGCAGTACTTC. Translating gives CASSKAGANEQYF.

This chain connects TRBV29-1 to TRBJ2-2; D gene ambiguous. Trimming left V 6 bases short and J 7 bases short, with 9 bases between. There are 11 residues in the CDR3. The germline V gene encodes CDR1 SQVTM and CDR2 ANQGSEA. CDR3 sequence: CSVPRGGELFF. DNA for the CDR3: TGCAGCGTCCCCCGCGGCGGGGAGCTGTTTTTT.

The chain employs TRBV5-5 and TRBJ2-7; no definite D call. Trimming took 7 bases from V and 1 from J, leaving 12 bases between them. The germline gives CDR1 SGHKS, CDR2 YYEKEE (reference sequence). CDR3 size: 13 residues. The CDR3 protein is CASASRISYEQYF. Here the CDR3 DNA reads TGTGCCAGCGCCTCGCGGATATCCTACGAGCAGTACTTC. Full variable domain (outside the CDR3, taken from reference TRBV5-5 and TRBJ2-7): DAGVTQSPTHLIKTRGQQVTLRCSPISGHKSVSWYQQVLGQGPQFIFQYYEKEERGRGNFPDRFSARQFPNYSSELNVNALLLGDSALYLCASASRISYEQYFGPGTRLTVT.

This chain connects TRBV29-1 to TRBJ1-2; the D is unclear. The CDR3 is made up of 13 amino acids. From germline, CDR1 is SQVTM and CDR2 ANQGSEA. V lost 6 bases, J lost 1 base, and 12 bases lay in between. The CDR3 reads CSVSTQRNYGYTF. CDR3 sequence (DNA): TGCAGCGTGTCCACACAACGTAACTATGGCTACACCTTC.

This clonotype was seen more than once but under ten times. CDR3 DNA: TGTGCCAGCAGATCGAGGCTGAACACTGAAGCTTTCTTT. Translating gives CASRSRLNTEAFF. The chain has TRBV28 and TRBJ1-1, with D unclear. V was shortened by 6 bases and J by 0 bases, with 8 bases between the two germline ends. Germline V lookup: CDR1 MDHEN, CDR2 SYDVKM. The CDR3 totals 13 residues.

Many counts were recorded for this clonotype. The chain couples TRBV7-9 to TRBJ2-5, with D possibly TRBD1 on 6 matching bases. The V gene's germline CDR1 is SEHNR and CDR2 FQNEAQ (reference sequence). Trimming removed 2 bases from V and 5 bases from J, with 12 bases in between. The CDR3 length is 14 residues. For the CDR3, the DNA is TGTGCCAGCAGCTTAACAGGGTATCAGGAGACCCAGTACTTC. It encodes CASSLTGYQETQYF.

Comments on this clonotype: One end of the junction is discordant with germline, which a read error may explain. The V call is TRBV12-3 or TRBV12-4, the J call TRBJ1-4, with a possible D match to TRBD1 (6 bases). CDR3 length: 15 amino acids. The CDR3 spells CASSRIGGSNEKLFF. The CDR3, as DNA: TGTGCCAGCAGCAGAATAGGGGGTTCTAACGAAAAACTGTTTTTT.

This chain joins TRBV7-9 and TRBJ2-5; D is uncertain. V was shortened by 1 base and J by 5 bases, with 8 bases between the two germline ends. Germline assignment: CDR1 SEHNR and CDR2 FQNEAQ (reference sequence). The CDR3 runs to 13 residues. The CDR3 region has the DNA TGTGCCAGCAGCTTAGGGTCGGTGGAGACCCAGTACTTC. Its translation: CASSLGSVETQYF.

The gene calls are TRBV20-1 and TRBJ2-1; TRBD1 agrees at 8 bases. Per germline, CDR1 DFQATT and CDR2 SNEGSKA (reference sequence). The CDR3 consists of 14 residues. J was trimmed by 0 bases and V by 8 bases; bases with no gene match: 6. CDR3 region: CSTRQGSSYNEQFF. In DNA form, the CDR3 reads TGCAGTACAAGACAGGGGTCCTCCTACAATGAGCAGTTCTTC.

In this sample, this clonotype turned up a few times. This rearrangement joins TRBV20-1 to TRBJ2-5; 10 bases agree with TRBD1. Germline CDR1 reads DFQATT; CDR2 reads SNEGSKA (reference sequence). V trimming: 5 bases; J trimming: 4 bases; junction bases outside the gene matches: 4. The CDR3 has 13 residues. The CDR3 protein is CSASGTGVETQYF. DNA for the CDR3: TGCAGTGCTTCCGGGACAGGGGTAGAGACCCAGTACTTC.

The J gene is TRBJ2-7, the V gene TRBV7-2; D is tentatively TRBD1 or TRBD2 (5 bases each). V lost 1 base and J 5 bases, leaving 12 bases between the germline ends. This CDR3 spans 14 amino acids. CDR1 is SGHTA, CDR2 FQGNSA, per germline. The chain's CDR3 is CASSLVGEFDEQYF. The CDR3 DNA is TGTGCCAGCAGCTTAGTGGGGGAATTCGACGAGCAGTACTTC.

This chain uses TRBV7-8 with TRBJ1-3, with 9 bases that match TRBD1. Trimming at V came to 2 bases and at J to 4 bases, leaving 9 bases not matched to a gene. Germline loops: CDR1 SGHVS, CDR2 FQNEAQ. CDR3 size: 17 residues. The CDR3 region has the DNA TGTGCCAGCAGCTTATATGGGGGGACAGGGTGGGGAAACACCATATATTTT. It codes for CASSLYGGTGWGNTIYF.

V is TRBV20-1 and J is TRBJ2-7; 7 bases agree with TRBD1. Per germline, CDR1 DFQATT and CDR2 SNEGSKA (reference sequence). After removal of 3 bases from V and 3 bases from J, the junction contained 20 bases not matched to a gene. This CDR3 has 18 amino acids. CDR3 sequence: CSASQPEPGQRFHYEQYF. The CDR3 nucleotides are TGCAGTGCTAGTCAGCCGGAACCGGGACAGAGATTTCACTACGAGCAGTACTTC.

This clonotype was counted between two and nine times. CDR3 loop: CASSALAGGNNEQFF. CDR3 DNA sequence: TGTGCCAGCAGCGCCCTAGCGGGAGGTAACAATGAGCAGTTCTTC. The chain recombines TRBV7-2 with TRBJ2-1, with TRBD2 identical over 11 bases. The CDR3 is 15 amino acids. In germline, CDR1 is SGHTA, CDR2 FQGNSA. After removal of 5 bases from V and 5 bases from J, the junction contained 5 bases not matched to a gene.

This clonotype came up many times. The gene calls are TRBV6-5 and TRBJ2-2; D perhaps matches TRBD2 (6 bases). The V end was cut by 2 bases, the J end by 7 bases, with 8 bases between. This CDR3 contains 13 residues. The germline gives CDR1 MNHEY, CDR2 SVGAGI. The CDR3 DNA reads TGTGCCAGCAGTTACCGGGGGAGCGGGGAGCTGTTTTTT. Translated: CASSYRGSGELFF.

This chain links TRBV12-3 or TRBV12-4 with TRBJ2-7, with 11 positions matching TRBD2. V shed 1 base, J shed 3 bases, and the junction held 5 bases outside the gene matches. The CDR3 contains 16 residues. DNA of the CDR3: TGTGCCAGCAGTTTAGGTGCTAGCGGGAGGAGCTACGAGCAGTACTTC. It yields the protein CASSLGASGRSYEQYF.

With regard to this clonotype: A junction end diverges from the germline sequence, so it may reflect a read error. The V and J genes are TRBV2 and TRBJ1-3; 10 bases are a match to TRBD1. The CDR3 totals 11 residues. The germline V gene has CDR1 SNHLY and CDR2 FYNNEI. The CDR3 bases are TGTGCCAGCTGGGGCCGACAGGGGGCTGTATTT. This gives the protein CASWGRQGAVF. The whole variable domain, remainder taken from reference TRBV2 and TRBJ1-3, is EPEVTQTPSHQVTQMGQEVILRCVPISNHLYFYWYRQILGQKVEFLVSFYNNEISEKSEIFDDQFSVERPDGSNFTLKIRSTKLEDSAMYFCASWGRQGAVFGEGSWLTVV.